This TCR beta chain was sequenced in a study of cytomegalovirus exposure and HLA in healthy donors. Findings of the study overall: The investigators catalogued 150 to 200 TCR beta chains as cytomegalovirus-associated.

A remark on this clone: The antigen is undetermined.

60 Vbeta and 13 Jbeta primers were used in PCR. Profiling relied on immunoSEQ multiplex PCR, and the TCRdb table lists in-frame clones only, not all of them. This table holds approximately 150,000 clones, about 88% found once. Germline V gene sequence: CDR1 SGHNT, CDR2 YENEEA. This CDR3 region has 14 residues. Trimming took 7 bases from V and 7 from J; bases not matched to a gene: 5. The chain is built from TRBV11-3 and TRBJ2-1, with 12 bases lining up with TRBD2. The sequencing input was PBMCs. This receptor was identified in a man aged 25-45 years in good health and CMV-seropositive. This CDR3 is CASTGTSGQNEQFF. The CDR3 DNA reads TGTGCCAGCACCGGGACTAGCGGGCAGAATGAGCAGTTCTTC.